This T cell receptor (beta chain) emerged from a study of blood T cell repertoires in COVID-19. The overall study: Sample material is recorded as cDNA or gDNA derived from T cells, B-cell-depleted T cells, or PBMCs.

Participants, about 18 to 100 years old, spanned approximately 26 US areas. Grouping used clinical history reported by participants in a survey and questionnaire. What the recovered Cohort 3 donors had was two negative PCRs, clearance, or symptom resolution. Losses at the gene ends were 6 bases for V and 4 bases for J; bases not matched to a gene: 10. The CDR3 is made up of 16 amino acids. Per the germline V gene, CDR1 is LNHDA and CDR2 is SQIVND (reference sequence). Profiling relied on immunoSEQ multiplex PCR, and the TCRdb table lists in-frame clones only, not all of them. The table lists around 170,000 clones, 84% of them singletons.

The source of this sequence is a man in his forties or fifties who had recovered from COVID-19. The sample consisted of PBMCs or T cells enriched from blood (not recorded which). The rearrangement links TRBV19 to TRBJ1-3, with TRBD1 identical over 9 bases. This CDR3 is CASRQRDRAEGNTIYF. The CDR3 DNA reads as TGTGCCAGTAGACAGAGGGACAGGGCAGAAGGAAACACCATATATTTT.